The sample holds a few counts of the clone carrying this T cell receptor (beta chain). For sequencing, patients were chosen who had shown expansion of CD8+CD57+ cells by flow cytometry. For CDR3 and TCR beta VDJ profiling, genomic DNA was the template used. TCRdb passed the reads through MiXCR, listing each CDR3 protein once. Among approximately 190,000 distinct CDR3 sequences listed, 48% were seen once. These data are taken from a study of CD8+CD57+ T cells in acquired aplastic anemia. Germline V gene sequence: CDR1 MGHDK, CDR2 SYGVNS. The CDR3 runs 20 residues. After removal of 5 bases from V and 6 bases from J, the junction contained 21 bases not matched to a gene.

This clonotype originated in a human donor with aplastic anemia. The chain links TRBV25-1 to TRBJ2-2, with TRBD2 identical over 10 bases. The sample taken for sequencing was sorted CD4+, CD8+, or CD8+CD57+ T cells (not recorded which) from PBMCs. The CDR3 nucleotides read TGTGCCAGCAGTCCTTCCTCTCTAGAGCGGGGGGGAAGCGCGGCCGGGGAGCTGTTTTTT. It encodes CASSPSSLERGGSAAGELFF.